This TCR beta chain was recovered during a study of monozygotic twins with inflammatory bowel disease. There are 14 residues in the CDR3. Germline loops: CDR1 KGHSH, CDR2 LQKENI. With the 5' RACE reads reprocessed, TCRdb shows one record per CDR3 protein and no DNA. The ten most abundant clones cover more than 7.5% of a sample with some 190,000 distinct CDR3 sequences. The J gene is TRBJ2-7, the V gene TRBV18; the TRBD1 assignment by TCRdb is unverifiable without DNA. Sequencing was done on a sample of blood. The clonotype was recovered from a human donor with ulcerative colitis or Crohn's disease, or a healthy co-twin of an affected twin (not recorded which). This CDR3 is CASSQGAQTYEQYF.